This T cell receptor (beta chain) was sequenced during a study of blood T cell repertoires in COVID-19. About the study: Specimens from acute and convalescent COVID-19 originated in the United States, Italy and Spain. Nucleic acid was either cDNA or gDNA, and it came from T cells, B-cell-depleted T cells, or PBMCs.

In the original processing: Reference gene primers were amplified, and this amplification served to estimate nucleated cell counts. The assay was immunoSEQ multiplex PCR, and TCRdb's table has in-frame clones only and misses some. V, J and clone size were drawn from that table, and D and trimming were deduced from the DNA. The sample includes 350,000 to 450,000 clones, approximately 88% of them seen just once. Germline V gene sequence: CDR1 SGHAT, CDR2 FQNNGV. This CDR3 is built from 15 residues. Trimming took 1 base from V and 8 from J; bases not matched to a gene: 6. The receptor's source is a middle-aged man with acute or convalescent COVID-19. The rearrangement links TRBV11-2 to TRBJ1-4; 8 nucleotides match TRBD1. Source material: peripheral blood. The CDR3 DNA sequence: TGTGCCAGCAGCTTAGGGCAGGGGGCGTGGGAAAAACTGTTTTTT. It codes for CASSLGQGAWEKLFF.